These 30 T cell receptor beta chains originate from one sample sequenced in a study of shared clonotypes between healthy human individuals. Some clones are missing from TCRdb's copy, which holds only in-frame ones; the method was immunoSEQ multiplex PCR. Here the sample spans some 900,000 clones, less than 85% being singletons. The sequenced sample was memory CD4+ T cells sorted from blood. As to subset: CD45RA-negative fraction. The receptors shown here come from a man between 18 and 29 years old in good health.

The rearrangement uses TRBV9 and TRBJ2-5; TRBD2 agrees at 8 bases. CDR1 is SGDLS, CDR2 YYNGEE, per germline. The CDR3 runs to 15 residues. With 2 bases clipped from V and 5 bases from J, the junction kept 8 bases outside the gene matches. The CDR3 coding sequence is TGTGCCAGCAGCGTTCGGTCGGGAGGGCGTGAGACCCAGTACTTC. Its translation is CASSVRSGGRETQYF.

The chain has TRBV5-1 and TRBJ1-6; the D gene is possibly TRBD1 (5 bases). CDR1 SGHRS and CDR2 YFSETQ come from the germline V gene. There are 16 residues in the CDR3. Trimming stripped 5 bases from V and 0 bases from J, with 12 bases between. The CDR3 region is CASSWGGSSYNSPLHF. The CDR3 DNA follows: TGCGCCAGCAGTTGGGGGGGTAGCTCCTATAATTCACCCCTCCACTTT.

The V gene is TRBV20-1, the J gene TRBJ2-7; tentatively, D is TRBD2 (5 bases). Trimming cost V 8 bases and J 4 bases, with 12 bases left between them. CDR1 DFQATT and CDR2 SNEGSKA come from the germline V gene (reference sequence). The CDR3 contains 11 residues. This CDR3 is CSIRGQYEQYF. CDR3 nucleotides: TGCAGTATTCGAGGGCAGTACGAGCAGTACTTC.

This chain links TRBV5-1 with TRBJ2-1, with D hard to call. This CDR3 comprises 14 residues. The V end was cut by 0 bases, the J end by 3 bases, with 7 bases between. Germline CDR1 reads SGHRS; CDR2 reads YFSETQ. CDR3 amino acids: CASSLGVDYNEQFF. The DNA of the CDR3 is TGCGCCAGCAGCTTGGGTGTAGACTACAATGAGCAGTTCTTC.

This sequence joins TRBV7-9 and TRBJ2-1; 7 positions match TRBD1. The germline CDR1 and CDR2 sequences are SEHNR and FQNEAQ (reference sequence). The CDR3 is 16 amino acids. Germline trimming cut 3 bases from V and 4 bases from J; bases unmatched to any gene: 9. The CDR3 sequence is CASSFVPRTGYNEQFF. The CDR3 coding sequence is TGTGCCAGCAGCTTCGTACCCAGGACAGGTTACAATGAGCAGTTCTTC.

The CDR3 protein is CASSWSREKTEAFF. CDR3 DNA sequence: TGTGCCAGCAGCTGGTCAAGAGAGAAGACTGAAGCTTTCTTT. The chain recombines TRBV7-8 with TRBJ1-1; no clear D. V gave up 4 bases and J gave up 5 bases, with 14 bases separating them. In germline, CDR1 is SGHVS, CDR2 FQNEAQ. CDR3 length equals 14 residues.

V usage is TRBV6-5 and J usage is TRBJ1-6; 7 bases are a match to TRBD1. J lost 8 bases, V lost 6 bases, and 10 bases had no gene match. The germline CDR1 and CDR2 sequences are MNHEY and SVGAGI. The CDR3 consists of 15 residues. CDR3 in amino acids: CASSTIDRVHSPLHF. The DNA for the CDR3 is TGTGCCAGCAGCACAATAGACAGGGTGCATTCACCCCTCCACTTT.

The chain joins TRBV29-1 to TRBJ1-5, with D possibly TRBD1 on 6 matching bases. V dropped 6 bases and J dropped 2 bases, with 14 bases sitting between them. The CDR3 has 14 amino acids. The V gene's germline CDR1 is SQVTM and CDR2 ANQGSEA. The CDR3 DNA reads TGCAGCGTGTCAGGGGCGCGGGGCAATCAGCCCCAGCATTTT. This encodes CSVSGARGNQPQHF.

Written as DNA, the CDR3 is TGTGCCAGCAGCTTCGGGAACACAGGGCAGGGTACGCAGTATTTT. This gives the protein CASSFGNTGQGTQYF. The V gene is TRBV7-3, the J gene TRBJ2-3, with D possibly matching TRBD1 (6 bases). This CDR3 comprises 15 residues. Germline V lookup: CDR1 SGHTA, CDR2 FQGTGA. The V end was cut by 3 bases, the J end by 8 bases, with 18 bases between.

The table lists this clone with a count of one. The chain couples TRBV9 to TRBJ1-5; TRBD1 aligns across 7 bases. V was pared by 0 bases and J by 0 bases, with 9 bases of the junction left unmatched. Per the germline V gene, CDR1 is SGDLS and CDR2 is YYNGEE. The CDR3 contains 18 residues. CDR3 loop: CASSVAQRQGYSNQPQHF. CDR3 nucleotides: TGTGCCAGCAGCGTAGCCCAAAGACAGGGCTATAGCAATCAGCCCCAGCATTTT.

The chain has TRBV7-2 and TRBJ2-7; 8 nucleotides align to TRBD2. With V trimmed by 2 bases and J by 0 bases, 6 bases remained unmatched. The CDR3 sequence is 16 residues long. Looked up from germline, CDR1 is SGHTA and CDR2 is FQGNSA. CDR3 in amino acids: CASSLSSGPSSYEQYF. Here the CDR3 DNA reads TGTGCCAGCAGCTTATCTAGCGGGCCCAGCTCCTACGAGCAGTACTTC.

The chain employs TRBV7-2 and TRBJ1-1, with D possibly being TRBD1 (6 bases). The germline V and J ends were trimmed by 2 bases and 10 bases, with 14 bases remaining between them. Per the germline V gene, CDR1 is SGHTA and CDR2 is FQGNSA. The CDR3 is made up of 13 amino acids. The CDR3: CASSLRQAGGAFF. The CDR3 nucleotides read TGTGCCAGCAGCTTAAGACAGGCTGGCGGAGCTTTCTTT.

In this sample, this clone turned up a few times. This CDR3 is CASSPSTGNSYEQYF. In DNA, the CDR3 is TGCGCCAGCAGCCCATCGACAGGGAACTCCTACGAGCAGTACTTC. The chain is built from TRBV5-1 and TRBJ2-7; 7 nucleotides match TRBD1. V shed 4 bases, J shed 0 bases, and the junction held 7 bases outside the gene matches. The CDR3 runs 15 residues. Germline values: CDR1 SGHRS, CDR2 YFSETQ.

This rearrangement joins TRBV5-5 to TRBJ1-1; 7 bases match TRBD1. The V gene's germline CDR1 is SGHKS and CDR2 YYEKEE (reference sequence). This CDR3 is 13 amino acids long. V dropped 2 bases and J dropped 7; count of bases not matched to a gene: 5. The CDR3 nucleotides are TGTGCCAGCAGCTTAACGGGACAGTTTGAAGCTTTCTTT. Translated: CASSLTGQFEAFF.

The chain carries TRBV19 and TRBJ2-7, with a tentative D call TRBD2 (5 bases). This CDR3 has 15 amino acids. V was cut by 6 bases and J by 3 bases, with 18 bases left in between. Germline V gene lookup returns CDR1 LNHDA and CDR2 SQIVND (reference sequence). DNA for the CDR3: TGTGCCAGTAGCTTACGGGCAGGAGGATACTACGAGCAGTACTTC. It is translated as CASSLRAGGYYEQYF.

This clone showed up just a few times. In nucleotides, the CDR3 is TGCGCCAGCAGCTTGGGACAGGGGGCGGAATACGAGCAGTACTTC. Translated: CASSLGQGAEYEQYF. The genes are TRBV4-3 and TRBJ2-7; 12 bases line up with TRBD1. The germline V gene encodes CDR1 LGHNA and CDR2 YSLEER. The CDR3 sequence is 15 residues long. After removal of 5 bases from V and 4 bases from J, the junction contained 6 bases not matched to a gene.

This chain connects TRBV2 to TRBJ2-5, with D possibly matching TRBD2 (5 bases). The CDR3 has 12 amino acids. Looked up from germline, CDR1 is SNHLY and CDR2 is FYNNEI. The V gene lost 3 bases and the J gene lost 7 bases, with 9 bases spanning the gap. CDR3 nucleotides: TGTGCCAGCAGTGATGGCGGGTGGACCCAGTACTTC. Translation: CASSDGGWTQYF.

The chain combines TRBV5-1 with TRBJ2-5, with 16 positions matching TRBD2. Germline V gene lookup returns CDR1 SGHRS and CDR2 YFSETQ. CDR3 length equals 18 residues. J lost 5 bases, V lost 4 bases, and 11 bases had no gene match. The CDR3 DNA reads TGCGCCAGCAGCCCCGGGACTAGCGGGAGGGCCTACCGGGAGACCCAGTACTTC. Amino acids: CASSPGTSGRAYRETQYF.

The genes are TRBV7-2 and TRBJ1-1; D ambiguous. This CDR3 has 13 amino acids. CDR1 is SGHTA, CDR2 FQGNSA, per germline. The V and J ends lost 3 bases and 3 bases respectively, with 8 bases between them. The CDR3 nucleotides are TGTGCCAGCAGCTTCCCCCCCCACACTGAAGCTTTCTTT. Its protein is CASSFPPHTEAFF.

The CDR3 loop reads CASSYPGGAYGYTF. The CDR3, as DNA: TGTGCCAGCAGTTACCCGGGAGGGGCCTATGGCTACACCTTC. V and J are TRBV7-9 and TRBJ1-2, with D possibly TRBD1 on 5 matching bases. The CDR3 contains 14 residues. The V end was cut by 6 bases, the J end by 4 bases, with 15 bases between. CDR1 and CDR2 from the germline V gene are SEHNR and FQNEAQ (reference sequence).

This sequence joins TRBV5-1 and TRBJ2-1, with D possibly TRBD1 on 5 matching bases. Trimming shortened V by 2 bases and J by 3 bases, and 12 bases separated the two germline ends. The germline V gene encodes CDR1 SGHRS and CDR2 YFSETQ. The CDR3 has 15 amino acids. The CDR3 reads CASSLSGFDYNEQFF. CDR3 nucleotide sequence: TGCGCCAGCAGCTTATCAGGGTTCGACTACAATGAGCAGTTCTTC.

In regard to this clone: Different DNA sequences within this sample yield the same CDR3. This sequence joins TRBV5-1 and TRBJ2-3; D is ambiguous. This CDR3 spans 14 amino acids. Germline V gene data show CDR1 as SGHRS and CDR2 as YFSETQ. The V and J ends lost 2 bases and 1 base respectively, with 8 bases between them. The CDR3 coding sequence is TGCGCCAGCAGCTTAGTTCAGGGCACAGATACGCAGTATTTT. Translation gives CASSLVQGTDTQYF. Full variable domain (remainder filled in from reference TRBV5-1 and TRBJ2-3): KAGVTQTPRYLIKTRGQQVTLSCSPISGHRSVSWYQQTPGQGLQFLFEYFSETQRNKGNFPGRFSGRQFSNSRSEMNVSTLELGDSALYLCASSLVQGTDTQYFGPGTRLTVL.

The chain joins TRBV10-3 to TRBJ2-7, with 11 bases lining up with TRBD1. The CDR3 is made up of 16 amino acids. The germline gives CDR1 ENHRY, CDR2 SYGVKD. J lost 0 bases, V lost 2 bases, and 3 bases had no gene match. CDR3 region: CAISERDRGASYEQYF. Here the CDR3 DNA reads TGTGCCATCAGTGAGCGGGACAGGGGGGCCTCCTACGAGCAGTACTTC.

The chain carries TRBV7-3 and TRBJ2-3; unclear D gene. The CDR3 contains 16 residues. Germline V gene lookup returns CDR1 SGHTA and CDR2 FQGTGA. V lost 5 bases and J 4 bases, leaving 19 bases between the germline ends. CDR3 amino acids: CASSLGSLRWADTQYF. Written as DNA, the CDR3 is TGTGCCAGCAGCCTTGGGTCCCTCAGATGGGCAGATACGCAGTATTTT.

This clone was observed a handful of times. V and J are TRBV30 and TRBJ2-3; D is perhaps TRBD1 or TRBD2 (5 bases each). In germline, CDR1 is GTSNPN, CDR2 SVGIG (reference sequence). The CDR3 covers 15 residues. Between the trimmed V and J ends, which lost 0 bases and 1 base, there was a span of 11 bases. This CDR3 is CAWSVKQGRTDTQYF. DNA of the CDR3: TGTGCCTGGAGTGTAAAGCAGGGACGCACAGATACGCAGTATTTT.

V usage is TRBV19 and J usage is TRBJ1-2; D gene unclear. In germline, CDR1 is LNHDA, CDR2 SQIVND (reference sequence). The germline V and J ends were trimmed by 9 bases and 2 bases, with 7 bases remaining between them. The CDR3 is 11 amino acids. CDR3 region: CASAENYGYTF. As DNA, the CDR3 is TGTGCCAGCGCAGAGAACTATGGCTACACCTTC.

Notes on this clone: Other DNA sequences in this specimen translate into the identical CDR3. The V call is TRBV5-1, the J call TRBJ1-1; D not certain. V was clipped by 0 bases and J by 0 bases, with 3 bases between them. The germline V gene has CDR1 SGHRS and CDR2 YFSETQ. The CDR3 is 13 residues long. Here the CDR3 DNA reads TGCGCCAGCAGCTTGGATGTGAACACTGAAGCTTTCTTT. Its protein product is CASSLDVNTEAFF.

The rearrangement joins TRBV6-6 to TRBJ2-3, with TRBD2 as a possible D gene (5 bases). Looked up from germline, CDR1 is MNHNY and CDR2 is SVGAGI (reference sequence). The CDR3 is 14 amino acids. Trimming stripped 5 bases from V and 2 bases from J, with 11 bases between. The CDR3 loop reads CASSRTRFTDTQYF. CDR3 DNA sequence: TGTGCCAGCAGTCGGACTCGGTTCACAGATACGCAGTATTTT.

The genes are TRBV5-4 and TRBJ2-3; TRBD1 matches 8 bases. CDR1 and CDR2 from the germline V gene are SGHNT and YYREEE (reference sequence). V shed 0 bases, J shed 3 bases, and the junction held 3 bases outside the gene matches. The CDR3 sequence is 15 residues long. The CDR3 is CASSLGTGKTDTQYF. The CDR3 region has the DNA TGTGCCAGCAGCTTGGGGACAGGGAAAACAGATACGCAGTATTTT.

Here the CDR3 DNA reads TGTGCCAGCAGGGGGCAGGGCCTTACTGGAAACACCATATATTTT. Protein sequence: CASRGQGLTGNTIYF. The chain combines TRBV6-1 with TRBJ1-3, with D perhaps matching TRBD1 (5 bases). Deletions cut 6 bases from V and 2 bases from J, with 14 bases between. This CDR3 has 15 residues. Germline CDR1 is MNHNS and CDR2 is SASEGT.